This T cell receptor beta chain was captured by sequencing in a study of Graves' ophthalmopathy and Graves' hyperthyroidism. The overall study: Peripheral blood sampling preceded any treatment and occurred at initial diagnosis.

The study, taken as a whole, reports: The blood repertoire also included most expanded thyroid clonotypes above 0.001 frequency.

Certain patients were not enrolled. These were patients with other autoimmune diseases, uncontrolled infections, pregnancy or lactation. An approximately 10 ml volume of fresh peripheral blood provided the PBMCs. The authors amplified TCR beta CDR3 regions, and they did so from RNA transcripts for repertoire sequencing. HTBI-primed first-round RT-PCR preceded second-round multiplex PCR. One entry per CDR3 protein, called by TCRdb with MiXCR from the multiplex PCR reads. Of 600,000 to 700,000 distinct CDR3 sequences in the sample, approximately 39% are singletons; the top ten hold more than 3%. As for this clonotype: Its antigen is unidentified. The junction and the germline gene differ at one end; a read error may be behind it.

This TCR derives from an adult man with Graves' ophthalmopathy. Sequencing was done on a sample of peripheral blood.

The CDR3 is CVSSLAQTGAYEQYF. CDR3 in DNA: TGTGTCAGCAGTTTAGCCCAGACAGGGGCCTACGAGCAGTACTTC. The chain is built from TRBV12-3 or TRBV12-4 and TRBJ2-7; 8 positions agree with TRBD1. The CDR3 runs 15 residues.